These 17 T cell receptor beta chains were all obtained from the same sample, sequenced in a study of memory CD4+ T cells and cytomegalovirus serostatus. Single viable CD3+CD4+CD8-CD45RO+ cells were sorted as the memory CD4+ T cells. Repertoires were generated with immunoSEQ multiplex PCR, while TCRdb's copy carries only in-frame clones and drops some. The sample carries some 58,000 clones, roughly three quarters recorded once. The specimen sequenced was memory CD4+ T cells from blood. These receptors were collected from an adult in good health and CMV-seronegative.

This clone was seen a single time. The chain carries TRBV5-1 and TRBJ1-1, with D hard to call. The V gene's germline CDR1 is SGHRS and CDR2 YFSETQ. Trimming took 0 bases from V and 3 from J, leaving 3 bases between them. The CDR3 contains 12 residues. Written as DNA, the CDR3 is TGCGCCAGCAGCTTGGACGACACTGAAGCTTTCTTT. Protein sequence: CASSLDDTEAFF.

The chain employs TRBV7-2 and TRBJ1-1; D might be TRBD1 (5 bases). Trimming shortened V by 2 bases and J by 3 bases, and 10 bases separated the two germline ends. CDR3 length: 14 amino acids. Per the germline V gene, CDR1 is SGHTA and CDR2 is FQGNSA. CDR3 DNA sequence: TGTGCCAGCAGCTTACAGGGTGGGGACACTGAAGCTTTCTTT. Amino acids: CASSLQGGDTEAFF.

The chain employs TRBV5-1 and TRBJ2-2; no clear D. This CDR3 has 16 residues. Germline CDR1 is SGHRS and CDR2 is YFSETQ. Trimming stripped 0 bases from V and 0 bases from J, with 9 bases between. The CDR3 protein is CASSLVKSSNTGELFF. The CDR3 DNA is TGCGCCAGCAGCTTGGTAAAGAGTTCGAACACCGGGGAGCTGTTTTTT.

The rearrangement links TRBV4-2 to TRBJ2-7; the match to TRBD1 covers 9 bases. The J segment lost 2 bases and the V segment lost 1 base, leaving 9 bases of the junction unmatched. CDR1 is LGHNA, CDR2 YNFKEQ, per germline. The CDR3 covers 17 residues. The CDR3 sequence is CASSQGTPTGGTYEQYF. For the CDR3, the DNA is TGTGCCAGCAGCCAAGGAACCCCGACAGGGGGTACCTACGAGCAGTACTTC.

The chain recombines TRBV28 with TRBJ1-5, with D tentatively TRBD1 (5 bases). CDR1 is MDHEN, CDR2 SYDVKM, per germline. The CDR3 spans 16 residues. V dropped 2 bases and J dropped 2 bases, with 13 bases sitting between them. The CDR3 DNA is TGTGCCAGCAGTTTAATCCGGGGAGGGGGCAATCAGCCCCAGCATTTT. This translates into CASSLIRGGGNQPQHF.

In its sample, this clone was seen a few times. This chain joins TRBV19 and TRBJ1-1; 8 bases agree with TRBD1. Germline CDR1 is LNHDA and CDR2 is SQIVND (reference sequence). After removal of 2 bases from V and 3 bases from J, the junction contained 11 bases not matched to a gene. This CDR3 comprises 17 residues. The DNA for the CDR3 is TGTGCCAGTAGTATACTCTCGAGGCAGGGGGCAGACACTGAAGCTTTCTTT. Translated: CASSILSRQGADTEAFF.

The table lists this clone with a count of one. The V and J genes are TRBV5-1 and TRBJ1-6; D remains unclear. Trimming removed 4 bases from V and 2 bases from J, with 10 bases in between. The germline V gene encodes CDR1 SGHRS and CDR2 YFSETQ. This CDR3 comprises 15 residues. CDR3 DNA sequence: TGCGCCAGCAGCCCGGACGGAACCTATAATTCACCCCTCCACTTT. Residues: CASSPDGTYNSPLHF.

This clone was seen a few times. The chain has TRBV28 and TRBJ1-2; 10 nucleotides align to TRBD1. The CDR3 sequence is 16 residues long. J lost 5 bases, V lost 6 bases, and 12 bases had no gene match. In germline, CDR1 is MDHEN, CDR2 SYDVKM. This CDR3 is CASRTTWTGGRYGYTF. The DNA for the CDR3 is TGTGCCAGCAGGACTACCTGGACAGGGGGACGGTATGGCTACACCTTC.

Details on this clone: The same CDR3 is also encoded by other DNA sequences in this sample. The V gene is TRBV9, the J gene TRBJ1-2, with 9 bases that match TRBD1. CDR3 length: 14 residues. Germline assignment: CDR1 SGDLS and CDR2 YYNGEE. After removal of 4 bases from V and 2 bases from J, the junction contained 3 bases not matched to a gene. CDR3 coding DNA: TGTGCCAGCAGCCCTGGACAGGGGAACTATGGCTACACCTTC. It codes for CASSPGQGNYGYTF.

This chain links TRBV2 with TRBJ1-6; no firm D call. CDR3 length: 12 residues. Germline-derived CDR1 and CDR2 are SNHLY and FYNNEI. V lost 6 bases and J lost 6, with 6 bases in between. The CDR3 nucleotides are TGTGCCAGCAGCCTCTCTAATTCACCCCTCCACTTT. Protein sequence: CASSLSNSPLHF.

This sequence joins TRBV30 and TRBJ1-2, with unresolved D. The germline V and J ends were trimmed by 5 bases and 2 bases, with 6 bases remaining between them. Looked up from germline, CDR1 is GTSNPN and CDR2 is SVGIG (reference sequence). This CDR3 comprises 11 residues. The CDR3 DNA is TGTGCCTGGCTGCTGAACTATGGCTACACCTTC. Its translation: CAWLLNYGYTF.

This chain uses TRBV5-6 with TRBJ1-4; D call uncertain. V was shortened by 0 bases and J by 0 bases, with 12 bases between the two germline ends. Germline V gene lookup returns CDR1 SGHDT and CDR2 YYEEEE. The CDR3 has 17 residues. The CDR3 nucleotides are TGTGCCAGCAGCTTGGGACCCGACGGTGCAACTAATGAAAAACTGTTTTTT. Protein sequence: CASSLGPDGATNEKLFF.

The chain joins TRBV5-6 to TRBJ2-2; 7 bases line up with TRBD1. The V gene's germline CDR1 is SGHDT and CDR2 YYEEEE. The CDR3 covers 12 residues. After removal of 5 bases from V and 10 bases from J, the junction contained 5 bases not matched to a gene. This chain's CDR3 is CASRLGGEELFF. The DNA for the CDR3 is TGTGCCAGCAGGTTAGGGGGCGAGGAGCTGTTTTTT.

The J gene is TRBJ2-3, the V gene TRBV5-6; D might be TRBD2 (5 bases). Germline V gene sequence: CDR1 SGHDT, CDR2 YYEEEE. CDR3 length equals 13 residues. Trimming cost V 4 bases and J 4 bases, with 10 bases left between them. DNA of the CDR3: TGTGCCAGCAGCGGAGGATCCGCAGATACGCAGTATTTT. Translating gives CASSGGSADTQYF.

The chain has TRBV9 and TRBJ1-5; D gene uncertain. The germline gives CDR1 SGDLS, CDR2 YYNGEE. The CDR3 loop spans 15 amino acids. With 5 bases removed from V and 0 bases from J, the gap between germline ends came to 12 bases. The CDR3 region is CASSGTANSNQPQHF. CDR3 nucleotide sequence: TGTGCCAGCAGTGGTACAGCTAATAGCAATCAGCCCCAGCATTTT.

The chain combines TRBV6-5 with TRBJ2-5; tentative D call: TRBD1 (5 bases). CDR3 length: 16 residues. V was clipped by 4 bases and J by 5 bases, with 20 bases between them. Germline V gene lookup returns CDR1 MNHEY and CDR2 SVGAGI. CDR3 coding DNA: TGTGCCAGCAGTTCCCCGTCGACAGCCGCCCGTGAGACCCAGTACTTC. As protein: CASSSPSTAARETQYF.

The chain uses TRBV20-1 and TRBJ1-2; no definite D call. This CDR3 contains 11 residues. Looked up from germline, CDR1 is DFQATT and CDR2 is SNEGSKA (reference sequence). With 6 bases removed from V and 1 base from J, the gap between germline ends came to 6 bases. The CDR3 DNA follows: TGCAGTGCCAACAATAACTATGGCTACACCTTC. Translating it yields CSANNNYGYTF.